A selection of T cell receptor beta chains follows, all from one sample in a study of blood T cell repertoires in COVID-19. Sequencing used immunoSEQ multiplex PCR; TCRdb keeps in-frame clones, though not all of them. The sample includes about 140,000 clones, 82% of them seen just once. The sample comprised peripheral blood. All receptors come from a woman over 75 with acute or convalescent COVID-19. The CDR3 runs from the conserved cysteine through the conserved F or W. Fields, in order: D gene, V gene, J gene, clone size, CDR3 DNA, CDR3 protein. A D gene is named only where the DNA matches it firmly. Size tells how often a clone was seen (once, few, many) or the class of an expanded clone, and some rows leave it out.

D gene: -
V gene: TRBV25-1
J gene: TRBJ1-6
clone size: -
CDR3 DNA: TGTGCCAGCAGTGAAAGGGGTATCTCCTATAATTCACCCCTCCACTTT
CDR3 protein: CASSERGISYNSPLHF

D gene: TRBD2
V gene: TRBV2
J gene: TRBJ2-7
clone size: -
CDR3 DNA: TGTGCCAGCAGCGCCAGCGGGGGGCCGTACGAGCAGTACTTC
CDR3 protein: CASSASGGPYEQYF

D gene: -
V gene: TRBV5-1
J gene: TRBJ1-4
clone size: -
CDR3 DNA: TGCGCCAGCAGCTTGGGGCGCGGCGGGATAGGGGCTAATGAAAAACTGTTTTTT
CDR3 protein: CASSLGRGGIGANEKLFF

D gene: TRBD1
V gene: TRBV6-5
J gene: TRBJ1-2
clone size: -
CDR3 DNA: TGTGCCAGCAGTCCTCCGGGACAGGGAAGCGGCTACACCTTC
CDR3 protein: CASSPPGQGSGYTF

D gene: -
V gene: TRBV7-9
J gene: TRBJ1-2
clone size: -
CDR3 DNA: TGTGCCAGCAGCTCCACCCTTTGGCCCACAGCTAACTATGGCTACACCTTC
CDR3 protein: CASSSTLWPTANYGYTF

D gene: -
V gene: TRBV7-8
J gene: TRBJ1-5
clone size: -
CDR3 DNA: TGTGCCAGCAGCTCACCTACCGGTCAGCCCCAGCATTTT
CDR3 protein: CASSSPTGQPQHF

D gene: -
V gene: TRBV4-1
J gene: TRBJ2-3
clone size: -
CDR3 DNA: TGCGCCAGCAGCCGCAGGGACACAGATACGCAGTATTTT
CDR3 protein: CASSRRDTDTQYF

D gene: -
V gene: TRBV27
J gene: TRBJ2-7
clone size: -
CDR3 DNA: TGTGCCAGCAGTTTATATTCTTCAGGCAGATACTACGAGCAGTACTTC
CDR3 protein: CASSLYSSGRYYEQYF

D gene: TRBD1
V gene: TRBV5-1
J gene: TRBJ2-1
clone size: -
CDR3 DNA: TGCGCCAGCAGCATCGGGACAGGGGTATCCTACAATGAGCAGTTCTTC
CDR3 protein: CASSIGTGVSYNEQFF

D gene: -
V gene: TRBV4-1
J gene: TRBJ1-4
clone size: -
CDR3 DNA: TGCGCCAGCAGCCAAGCGGACAGCACAACTAATGAAAAACTGTTTTTT
CDR3 protein: CASSQADSTTNEKLFF

D gene: TRBD2
V gene: TRBV6-2/TRBV6-3
J gene: TRBJ2-7
clone size: -
CDR3 DNA: TGTGCCAGCAGCCTACTAGCGGGGGTCTCCTACGAGCAGTACTTC
CDR3 protein: CASSLLAGVSYEQYF

D gene: -
V gene: TRBV21-1
J gene: TRBJ2-3
clone size: -
CDR3 DNA: TGTGCCAGCAGAGACTTTACAGGGTCATCGAGCACAGATACGCAGTATTTT
CDR3 protein: CASRDFTGSSSTDTQYF

D gene: -
V gene: TRBV7-2
J gene: TRBJ2-1
clone size: -
CDR3 DNA: TGTGCCAGCAGCCTATCGGGGTTGTGGAATGAGCAGTTCTTC
CDR3 protein: CASSLSGLWNEQFF

D gene: -
V gene: TRBV6-1
J gene: TRBJ1-3
clone size: -
CDR3 DNA: TGTGCCAGCAGTGAGTCGGTAAACACCATATATTTT
CDR3 protein: CASSESVNTIYF

D gene: -
V gene: TRBV2
J gene: TRBJ1-4
clone size: -
CDR3 DNA: TGTGCCAGCAGTGAAATGGGGGGAACTCATAATGAAAAACTGTTTTTT
CDR3 protein: CASSEMGGTHNEKLFF

D gene: -
V gene: TRBV2
J gene: TRBJ2-2
clone size: -
CDR3 DNA: TGTGCCAGCAGTGGTTGGAGGGCCACCGGGGAGCTGTTTTTT
CDR3 protein: CASSGWRATGELFF

D gene: TRBD1
V gene: TRBV28
J gene: TRBJ2-4
clone size: -
CDR3 DNA: TGTGCCAGCAGTTCGACAGGGACCCTAGCCAAAAACATTCAGTACTTC
CDR3 protein: CASSSTGTLAKNIQYF

D gene: TRBD2
V gene: TRBV7-9
J gene: TRBJ2-7
clone size: few
CDR3 DNA: TGTGCCAGCAGCTTAGCTATCATCGAACTAGCGGGCCCCTACGAGCAGTACTTC
CDR3 protein: CASSLAIIELAGPYEQYF

D gene: -
V gene: TRBV3-1/TRBV3-2
J gene: TRBJ2-5
clone size: -
CDR3 DNA: TGTGCCAGCACCCGAGGAGTTCAAGAGACCCAGTACTTC
CDR3 protein: CASTRGVQETQYF

D gene: -
V gene: TRBV2
J gene: TRBJ2-4
clone size: -
CDR3 DNA: TGTGCCACTAAGGTGGGGGGACTAGCCAAAAACATTCAGTACTTC
CDR3 protein: CATKVGGLAKNIQYF

D gene: -
V gene: TRBV7-9
J gene: TRBJ2-5
clone size: -
CDR3 DNA: TGTGCCAGCAGCTTACTCCCACCCCGGGACAACGGGCACGAGACCCAGTACTTC
CDR3 protein: CASSLLPPRDNGHETQYF

D gene: TRBD2
V gene: TRBV28
J gene: TRBJ2-1
clone size: few
CDR3 DNA: TGTGCCAGCAGCTCCAGCGGGAGGGCCTCCCTTGAGCAGTTCTTC
CDR3 protein: CASSSSGRASLEQFF

D gene: -
V gene: TRBV6-2/TRBV6-3
J gene: TRBJ1-2
clone size: -
CDR3 DNA: TGTGCCAGCAGTTACTCGGTAATCAAGTCCGGGGGATTGCATGGCTACACCTTC
CDR3 protein: CASSYSVIKSGGLHGYTF

D gene: -
V gene: TRBV9
J gene: TRBJ1-5
clone size: once
CDR3 DNA: TGTGCCAGCAGCGTAGACCCGAGCCAGCCCCAGCATTTT
CDR3 protein: CASSVDPSQPQHF

D gene: TRBD2
V gene: TRBV15
J gene: TRBJ2-7
clone size: -
CDR3 DNA: TGTGCCACCAGCAGTGCACTAGCGACATCCTACGAGCAGTACTTC
CDR3 protein: CATSSALATSYEQYF

D gene: TRBD1
V gene: TRBV4-2
J gene: TRBJ1-5
clone size: -
CDR3 DNA: TGTGCCAGCAGCCATTATGCAGGGGGCGACCAGCCCCAGCATTTT
CDR3 protein: CASSHYAGGDQPQHF

D gene: -
V gene: TRBV4-2
J gene: TRBJ2-3
clone size: few
CDR3 DNA: TGTGCCAGCAGCCAAGCCCACTTCGGCACAGATACGCAGTATTTT
CDR3 protein: CASSQAHFGTDTQYF

D gene: -
V gene: TRBV7-2
J gene: TRBJ2-3
clone size: -
CDR3 DNA: TGTGCCAGCAGCTTAAGACTCACAGATACGCAGTATTTT
CDR3 protein: CASSLRLTDTQYF

D gene: TRBD2
V gene: TRBV7-9
J gene: TRBJ2-3
clone size: few
CDR3 DNA: TGTGCCAGCACCAGACTAGCGGGAGATACAGATACGCAGTATTTT
CDR3 protein: CASTRLAGDTDTQYF

D gene: TRBD1
V gene: TRBV6-2/TRBV6-3
J gene: TRBJ1-2
clone size: -
CDR3 DNA: TGTGCCAGCAGCCGCTCGGGACAGGGCAACTATGGCTACACCTTC
CDR3 protein: CASSRSGQGNYGYTF

D gene: TRBD2
V gene: TRBV24-1
J gene: TRBJ2-1
clone size: once
CDR3 DNA: TGTGCCACCAGCGACTGGACTAGCGGACACAATGAGCAGTTCTTC
CDR3 protein: CATSDWTSGHNEQFF

D gene: TRBD2
V gene: TRBV28
J gene: TRBJ2-3
clone size: -
CDR3 DNA: TGTGCCAGCAGAATTAGCGGGGGCCCCACAGATACGCAGTATTTT
CDR3 protein: CASRISGGPTDTQYF

D gene: -
V gene: TRBV6-6
J gene: TRBJ1-2
clone size: -
CDR3 DNA: TGTGCCAGCAGTTACTCGCGTACTTCCTATGGCTACACCTTC
CDR3 protein: CASSYSRTSYGYTF

D gene: -
V gene: TRBV28
J gene: TRBJ2-2
clone size: -
CDR3 DNA: TGTGCCAGCAGCTATACTAGCATCGGGGAGCTGTTTTTT
CDR3 protein: CASSYTSIGELFF

D gene: TRBD2
V gene: TRBV5-4
J gene: TRBJ2-3
clone size: -
CDR3 DNA: TGTGCCAGCAGTGACAGAAGCGGGAGGGAGTTAGATACGCAGTATTTT
CDR3 protein: CASSDRSGRELDTQYF

D gene: -
V gene: TRBV2
J gene: TRBJ1-6
clone size: once
CDR3 DNA: TGTGCCAGCAGGAGGACAGCCAAACCCCTCCACTTT
CDR3 protein: CASRRTAKPLHF

D gene: TRBD2
V gene: TRBV25-1
J gene: TRBJ2-1
clone size: -
CDR3 DNA: TGTGCCAGCAGTGCCCGACTAGCGGGAGGTTATGAGCAGTTCTTC
CDR3 protein: CASSARLAGGYEQFF

D gene: TRBD1
V gene: TRBV28
J gene: TRBJ1-2
clone size: -
CDR3 DNA: TGTGCCAGCAGGATGCAGGGGGCTGGATATGGCTACACCTTC
CDR3 protein: CASRMQGAGYGYTF

D gene: -
V gene: TRBV3-1/TRBV3-2
J gene: TRBJ1-4
clone size: -
CDR3 DNA: TGTGCCAGCAGCCAGGCTTCAGTTGAAAAACTGTTTTTT
CDR3 protein: CASSQASVEKLFF

D gene: TRBD1
V gene: TRBV23-1
J gene: TRBJ1-5
clone size: -
CDR3 DNA: TGCGCCAGCAGTCAATTATACAGGGGTTATCAGCCCCAGCATTTT
CDR3 protein: CASSQLYRGYQPQHF

D gene: -
V gene: TRBV27
J gene: TRBJ1-1
clone size: -
CDR3 DNA: TGTGCCAGCGGACCCGGCAGGGCCTTGAACACTGAAGCTTTCTTT
CDR3 protein: CASGPGRALNTEAFF

D gene: -
V gene: TRBV19
J gene: TRBJ1-2
clone size: -
CDR3 DNA: TGTGCCAGTAGTATAGCCAATGCGCGGGGGACCTATGGCTACACCTTC
CDR3 protein: CASSIANARGTYGYTF

D gene: -
V gene: TRBV10-3
J gene: TRBJ1-1
clone size: -
CDR3 DNA: TGTGCCATCAGGGACAGAAACACTGAAGCTTTCTTT
CDR3 protein: CAIRDRNTEAFF

D gene: TRBD2
V gene: TRBV14
J gene: TRBJ2-1
clone size: -
CDR3 DNA: TGTGCCAGCAGCGTTAGCGGGTGGAGGACCTACAATGAGCAGTTCTTC
CDR3 protein: CASSVSGWRTYNEQFF